These 23 T cell receptor beta chains originate from one sample sequenced in a study of glioma-infiltrating T cells. Amplification of TCR alpha and beta CDR3 regions from RNA used iRepertoire nested multiplex PCR. TCRdb passed the multiplex PCR reads through MiXCR, listing each CDR3 protein once. The profile shows about 22,000 distinct CDR3 sequences, around 24% of them singletons. Sequenced: glioma tissue, nonneoplastic brain tissue, or PBMCs (not recorded which). These receptors were taken from a human donor with low-grade glioma or glioblastoma, undergoing nonglioma brain surgery, or in good health (not recorded which).

Of note for this clonotype: Just one base apart from a much larger clone, this may be a read error. The chain employs TRBV7-3 and TRBJ1-2; a weak D match, TRBD1 (5 bases). CDR1 is SGHTA, CDR2 FQGTGA, per germline. The V end was cut by 11 bases, the J end by 4 bases, with 23 bases between. This CDR3 spans 15 amino acids. The CDR3 region is CAPSRLDTRSYGYTF. In DNA, the CDR3 is TGTGCCCCCAGCAGACTGGACACCCGATCCTATGGCTACACCTTC.

This clonotype was seen a few times. The genes are TRBV28 and TRBJ1-1, with D maybe TRBD1 (5 bases). The V gene's germline CDR1 is MDHEN and CDR2 SYDVKM. The CDR3 contains 15 residues. Trimming pared 8 bases from V and 2 bases from J, leaving 18 bases between. CDR3: CASESLGGGNTEAFF. Written as DNA, the CDR3 is TGTGCCAGCGAAAGTCTGGGTGGGGGTAACACTGAAGCTTTCTTT.

This rearrangement joins TRBV29-1 to TRBJ1-1; 8 nucleotides match TRBD1. The germline V gene encodes CDR1 SQVTM and CDR2 ANQGSEA. This CDR3 comprises 14 residues. The V and J ends lost 6 bases and 4 bases, in that order; junction bases with no gene match: 10. The CDR3 here is CSVLPQGAGTEAFF. CDR3 bases: TGCAGCGTACTTCCTCAGGGGGCTGGCACTGAAGCTTTCTTT.

The sample holds many counts of this clonotype. V and J are TRBV28 and TRBJ2-7; 7 bases are shared with TRBD1. The CDR3 spans 13 residues. Germline values: CDR1 MDHEN, CDR2 SYDVKM. V shed 6 bases, J shed 2 bases, and the junction held 4 bases outside the gene matches. As DNA, the CDR3 is TGTGCCAGCAGGGGGACAGAAACCTACGAGCAGTACTTC. As protein: CASRGTETYEQYF.

This clonotype came up many times. The CDR3 here is CSARVPGQGSYEQYF. CDR3 coding DNA: TGCAGTGCTAGAGTACCGGGACAGGGCAGCTACGAGCAGTACTTC. V is TRBV20-1 and J is TRBJ2-7; 9 bases line up with TRBD1. V was pared by 1 base and J by 3 bases, with 7 bases of the junction left unmatched. Germline lookup yields CDR1 DFQATT and CDR2 SNEGSKA (reference sequence). CDR3 length: 15 amino acids.

The sample holds one count of this clonotype. The genes are TRBV6-2 or TRBV6-3 and TRBJ2-7; perhaps TRBD2 as D (5 bases). CDR1 is MNHEY and CDR2 is SVGEGT in the germline V gene. This CDR3 contains 13 residues. Trimming cost V 9 bases and J 2 bases, with 14 bases left between them. In DNA form, the CDR3 reads TGTGCCAGTTCCCCGGGGTTTACCTACGAGCAGTACTTC. Protein: CASSPGFTYEQYF.

This chain joins TRBV29-1 and TRBJ2-3; D ambiguous. This CDR3 is built from 13 residues. Germline CDR1 and CDR2: SQVTM and ANQGSEA. Between the trimmed V and J ends, which lost 2 bases and 0 bases, there was a span of 6 bases. For the CDR3, the DNA is TGCAGCGTTGAACGCACTAGCACAGATACGCAGTATTTT. It yields the protein CSVERTSTDTQYF.

This clonotype was seen more than once but under ten times. DNA for the CDR3: TGTGCCAGTAGAACTCCAATCTACACCGGGGAGCTGTTTTTT. This codes for CASRTPIYTGELFF. This sequence joins TRBV19 and TRBJ2-2; D is unclear. The germline V gene has CDR1 LNHDA and CDR2 SQIVND (reference sequence). The CDR3 runs 14 residues. V was cut by 6 bases and J by 3 bases, with 11 bases left in between.

On this clonotype itself: A much larger clone sits a single nucleotide away, making a read error possible. V is TRBV27 and J is TRBJ1-2, with TRBD1 as a possible D gene (6 bases). The V and J ends lost 8 bases and 8 bases respectively, with 15 bases between them. Germline CDR1 MNHEY, CDR2 SMNVEV (reference sequence). The CDR3 covers 12 residues. CDR3 in amino acids: CASYVMGGGYTF. The CDR3 coding sequence is TGTGCCAGCTACGTGATGGGGGGCGGCTACACCTTC.

This clonotype was recorded at least ten times. The V gene is TRBV20-1, the J gene TRBJ2-7, with D maybe TRBD1 (5 bases). V was pared by 3 bases and J by 5 bases, with 17 bases between. The CDR3 runs 14 residues. Germline CDR1 reads DFQATT; CDR2 reads SNEGSKA (reference sequence). CDR3 DNA sequence: TGCAGTGCTAGCCACCACAGCCAGGGAAACGAGCAGTACTTC. It is translated as CSASHHSQGNEQYF.

Details on this clonotype: Relative to the germline gene, one junction end is altered; a read error may explain this. The chain links TRBV4-1 to TRBJ2-7; 9 bases line up with TRBD2. This CDR3 contains 16 residues. The germline CDR1 and CDR2 sequences are MGHRA and YSYEKL. CDR3 nucleotides: TGCGCCAGCAGCCAAATTTCCGGGACTAGCTCCCACGAGCAGTACTTC. Translating it yields CASSQISGTSSHEQYF.

This chain connects TRBV29-1 to TRBJ2-1; D gene uncertain. The CDR3 is 14 residues long. Per germline, CDR1 SQVTM and CDR2 ANQGSEA. The V end was cut by 3 bases, the J end by 3 bases, with 12 bases between. CDR3 in amino acids: CSVDVAASYNEQFF. For the CDR3, the DNA is TGCAGCGTTGATGTAGCAGCGAGCTACAATGAGCAGTTCTTC.

This clonotype has at least ten counts. The chain is built from TRBV6-2 or TRBV6-3 and TRBJ1-2; D remains unclear. The CDR3 sequence is 13 residues long. V shed 2 bases and J shed 2 bases, with 6 bases lying between them. Germline V gives CDR1 MNHEY, CDR2 SVGEGT. CDR3 protein: CASSYGRNYGYTF. CDR3 in DNA: TGTGCCAGCAGTTACGGTCGCAACTATGGCTACACCTTC.

The sample holds many counts of this clonotype. The rearrangement uses TRBV20-1 and TRBJ2-3; 10 bases agree with TRBD2. V lost 0 bases to trimming and J lost 3 bases; unmatched junction nucleotides: 0. The V gene's germline CDR1 is DFQATT and CDR2 SNEGSKA (reference sequence). The CDR3 runs to 14 residues. The CDR3 bases are TGCAGTGCTAGAGATAGCGGGGGGACAGATACGCAGTATTTT. Protein: CSARDSGGTDTQYF.

This clonotype was detected many times. V and J are TRBV20-1 and TRBJ2-3; 10 bases are a match to TRBD2. The CDR3 loop spans 15 amino acids. V shed 6 bases, J shed 5 bases, and the junction held 11 bases outside the gene matches. Germline V gives CDR1 DFQATT, CDR2 SNEGSKA (reference sequence). As DNA, the CDR3 is TGCAGTGCCCTGGGGCTAGCGGGGGTTAAAGATACGCAGTATTTT. Protein: CSALGLAGVKDTQYF.

This clonotype has just a few counts. This chain links TRBV5-4 with TRBJ2-7, with D unresolved. The V end lost 3 bases, the J end lost 4 bases, and 14 bases lay between the germline ends. The CDR3 covers 14 residues. Germline V gives CDR1 SGHNT, CDR2 YYREEE (reference sequence). DNA of the CDR3: TGTGCCAGCAGCTCGCCCAGACATTCTTACGAGCAGTACTTC. Translation: CASSSPRHSYEQYF.

The rearrangement links TRBV12-3 or TRBV12-4 to TRBJ2-3; D remains ambiguous. This CDR3 has 14 residues. V was pared by 5 bases and J by 0 bases, with 9 bases between. The CDR3 DNA reads TGTGCCAGCAGTCGAGACAATAGCACAGATACGCAGTATTTT. It codes for CASSRDNSTDTQYF.

This clonotype was counted at least ten times. The chain uses TRBV12-3 or TRBV12-4 and TRBJ2-4; 7 nucleotides match TRBD2. Trimming cost V 3 bases and J 3 bases; bases outside gene matches: 5. The CDR3 runs 15 residues. In DNA form, the CDR3 reads TGTGCCAGCAGTTTCGGACTAGAAGGCAAAAACATTCAGTACTTC. The encoded protein is CASSFGLEGKNIQYF.

Turning to this clonotype: An end of the junction differs from the germline gene, which may be a read error. This chain joins TRBV7-3 and TRBJ2-2; TRBD2 is a possible D gene (5 bases). Germline V gene lookup returns CDR1 SGHTA and CDR2 FQGTGA. CDR3 length: 13 amino acids. Here the CDR3 reads CAQSRKNTGELSF. The CDR3 DNA reads TGTGCCCAGTCGAGAAAGAACACCGGGGAGCTGTCTTTT. The entire variable domain, with the rest obtained from reference TRBV7-3 and TRBJ2-2, is as follows: GAGVSQTPSNKVTEKGKYVELRCDPISGHTALYWYRQSLGQGPEFLIYFQGTGAADDSGLPNDRFFAVRPEGSVSTLKIQRTERGDSAVYLCAQSRKNTGELSFGEGSRLTVL.

This clonotype has just a few counts. This chain links TRBV30 with TRBJ1-5; D unclear. Trimming removed 0 bases at V and 5 bases at J, with 14 bases between. The CDR3 extends over 15 amino acids. Germline-derived CDR1 and CDR2 are GTSNPN and SVGIG (reference sequence). The CDR3 sequence is CAWSVNGLGDQPQHF. CDR3 DNA: TGTGCCTGGAGTGTAAATGGGCTCGGGGATCAGCCCCAGCATTTT.

This clonotype was counted at least ten times. This chain uses TRBV28 with TRBJ2-2, with D possibly called TRBD1 or TRBD2 (5 bases each). The CDR3 runs 15 residues. The V gene's germline CDR1 is MDHEN and CDR2 SYDVKM. Deletions cut 5 bases from V and 2 bases from J, with 12 bases between. CDR3 coding DNA: TGTGCCAGCAGTCGTGCCGGGGCCAACACCGGGGAGCTGTTTTTT. This encodes CASSRAGANTGELFF.

The chain is built from TRBV14 and TRBJ2-1; D ambiguous. Germline V CDR1 and CDR2: SGHDN, FVKESK. The CDR3 has 15 amino acids. Trimming took off 8 bases at V and 5 bases at J, with 19 bases between the two ends. In DNA, the CDR3 is TGTGCCAGCCGCTCCCGTGGTCTTATACACAATGAGCAGTTCTTC. It yields the protein CASRSRGLIHNEQFF.

This clonotype occurred many times. The J gene is TRBJ2-6, the V gene TRBV27; a weak D match, TRBD1 (7 bases). The CDR3 is 16 amino acids. V was shortened by 5 bases and J by 3 bases, with 14 bases between the two germline ends. Germline CDR1 reads MNHEY; CDR2 reads SMNVEV (reference sequence). Here the CDR3 DNA reads TGTGCCAGCAGTCCAGGGGGAGGAAGTGGGGCCAACGTCCTGACTTTC. Translation gives CASSPGGGSGANVLTF.